Shown below are 17 T cell receptor beta chains from a single sample sequenced in a study of CXCR3-negative and CXCR3-positive naive CD8 T cells (dated by TCRdb to the late 2010s). Findings and caveats that apply to the study as a whole: Compared with CXCR3-negative naive cells, CXCR3-positive naive cells had TRB CDR3s with higher hydrophobicity (lower Kidera factor 4), lower energy, and higher strength and volume indices.

The run used a NextSeq 550. The Human TCR Profiling Kit (MiLaboratory) was used to prepare UMI-labeled 5' RACE TRB cDNA libraries. The reads were reprocessed in TCRdb, with one entry per CDR3 protein sequence and no accompanying DNA. This sample's table carries more than 70,000 distinct CDR3 sequences. About 0.62% of the sample goes to the ten largest clones. These receptors have no identified antigens. Sample: naive CXCR3+ CD8+ T cells from blood. Reading the label with the study, this specimen's cell subset or site is: CD45RO-CCR7+CD27+CD95- naive CD8+ T cells expressing CXCR3 (TNR3+). These receptor sequences come from a human donor in good health. Some clones in this sample may be carry-over from other donors' samples.

This chain connects TRBV9 to TRBJ1-1. The germline V gene encodes CDR1 SGDLS and CDR2 YYNGEE. The CDR3 consists of 13 residues. The CDR3 protein is CASSLGQDTEAFF.

V is TRBV14 and J is TRBJ2-1. The CDR3 loop spans 15 amino acids. Germline CDR1 SGHDN, CDR2 FVKESK. The CDR3 loop is CASSLRQYTYNEQFF.

J is TRBJ2-1 and V is TRBV5-1. Germline assignment: CDR1 SGHRS and CDR2 YFSETQ. There are 14 residues in the CDR3. CDR3 residues: CASSLVSAYNEQFF.

This chain joins TRBV9 and TRBJ2-5. This CDR3 is built from 14 residues. Germline-derived CDR1 and CDR2 are SGDLS and YYNGEE. This chain's CDR3 is CASSVGLSQETQYF.

V usage is TRBV20-1 and J usage is TRBJ2-7. Per germline, CDR1 DFQATT and CDR2 SNEGSKA (reference sequence). CDR3 length: 12 residues. The CDR3 spells CSGNVDMYEQYF.

The CDR3 loop reads CASSVSGGNYNEQFF. The V call is TRBV9, the J call TRBJ2-1; TCRdb proposes TRBD1, but this gene call is untestable without DNA. The CDR3 is 15 amino acids. Germline values: CDR1 SGDLS, CDR2 YYNGEE.

The gene calls are TRBV5-1 and TRBJ2-6; the D call of TRBD1 rests on TCRdb alone, since no DNA is present to check it. The CDR3 sequence is 15 residues long. CDR1 is SGHRS, CDR2 YFSETQ, per germline. The CDR3 sequence: CASSLTGSGANVLTF.

The chain is built from TRBV6-4 and TRBJ1-2; lacking DNA, the TRBD1 call made by TCRdb goes unchecked. The CDR3 length is 15 residues. Germline V gene sequence: CDR1 MRHNA, CDR2 SNTAGT. CDR3 sequence: CASSRDSLMVDGYTF.

The chain is built from TRBV28 and TRBJ1-4. The germline V gene encodes CDR1 MDHEN and CDR2 SYDVKM. The CDR3 is made up of 15 amino acids. CDR3 amino acids: CASSLSPGSNEKLFF.

The rearrangement joins TRBV6-4 to TRBJ2-7. In germline, CDR1 is MRHNA, CDR2 SNTAGT. The CDR3 covers 11 residues. The CDR3 spells CAREISYEQYF.

This chain uses TRBV3-1 with TRBJ1-1; TCRdb's D call, TRBD1, is unchecked because there is no DNA. CDR3 length equals 19 residues. The germline gives CDR1 LGHDT, CDR2 YNNKEL (reference sequence). CDR3 protein: CASSPDRQEPLEGNTEAFF. Filled out from reference TRBV3-1 and TRBJ1-1, the complete variable domain reads DTAVSQTPKYLVTQMGNDKSIKCEQNLGHDTMYWYKQDSKKFLKIMFSYNNKELIINETVPNRFSPKSPDKAHLNLHINSLELGDSAVYFCASSPDRQEPLEGNTEAFFGQGTRLTVV.

The rearrangement uses TRBV28 and TRBJ2-3; TCRdb lists TRBD2, though no DNA is available to test this call. This CDR3 comprises 15 residues. CDR1 MDHEN and CDR2 SYDVKM come from the germline V gene. CDR3 loop: CASSGLAGHTDTQYF. The full variable domain, in which reference TRBV28 and TRBJ2-3 provide the parts outside the CDR3, is DVKVTQSSRYLVKRTGEKVFLECVQDMDHENMFWYRQDPGLGLRLIYFSYDVKMKEKGDIPEGYSVSREKKERFSLILESASTNQTSMYLCASSGLAGHTDTQYFGPGTRLTVL.

The chain employs TRBV7-3 and TRBJ2-5; absent DNA, TCRdb's TRBD2 call cannot be checked. This CDR3 contains 14 residues. Germline-derived CDR1 and CDR2 are SGHTA and FQGTGA. This CDR3 is CASSNGGGRETQYF.

The CDR3: CASSYGTSGYEQFF. The rearrangement uses TRBV6-2 or TRBV6-3 and TRBJ2-1; the D gene TCRdb calls, TRBD2, cannot be checked with no DNA. This CDR3 spans 14 amino acids. CDR1 and CDR2 from the germline V gene are MNHEY and SVGEGT.

The chain couples TRBV10-3 to TRBJ1-2; TCRdb indicates TRBD1, and absent DNA this call remains unverified. Germline V gene sequence: CDR1 ENHRY, CDR2 SYGVKD. CDR3 length: 12 residues. The CDR3 reads CAIRPDSERYTF.

This chain joins TRBV5-1 and TRBJ1-1. Germline V gives CDR1 SGHRS, CDR2 YFSETQ. CDR3 length equals 13 residues. This CDR3 reads CASSSGMNTEAFF. Full variable domain (remainder filled in from reference TRBV5-1 and TRBJ1-1): KAGVTQTPRYLIKTRGQQVTLSCSPISGHRSVSWYQQTPGQGLQFLFEYFSETQRNKGNFPGRFSGRQFSNSRSEMNVSTLELGDSALYLCASSSGMNTEAFFGQGTRLTVV.

The rearrangement uses TRBV28 and TRBJ2-3. The CDR3 has 17 residues. CDR1 and CDR2 from the germline V gene are MDHEN and SYDVKM. The CDR3 sequence: CASSLPYLQALTDTQYF.